A selection of T cell receptor beta chains follows, all from one sample in a study of Ad26.COV2.S vaccination and SARS-CoV-2 variants. The protocol was immunoSEQ multiplex PCR, while the TCRdb copy is restricted to in-frame clones and leaves out a portion. Altogether hundreds of thousands of clones are present, roughly four fifths being singletons, with the ten largest covering just under 7.5%. Sample: peripheral blood, taken in a trial of Ad26.COV2.S vaccine versus placebo. These receptor sequences come from a person aged 18-65 years who received the Ad26.COV2.S COVID-19 vaccine or a placebo. CDR3s include the opening cysteine and the closing phenylalanine or tryptophan. A D gene is named only where the DNA matches it firmly. A clone size is listed for some rows: how often the clone was seen (once, few, many), or a class if it is expanded.

>TRBJ2-7|-|-|TRBV5-1
TGCGCCAGCAGCTTGGGGAGGTCGGCCGAGCAGTACTTC
CASSLGRSAEQYF
>TRBJ1-5|-|-|TRBV7-8
TGTGCCAGCAGCGGGAGGTGGAGCAATCAGCCCCAGCATTTT
CASSGRWSNQPQHF
>TRBJ1-1|-|-|TRBV3-1/TRBV3-2
TGTGCCAGCAGCCCGTTGGCGGCGAACACTGAAGCTTTCTTT
CASSPLAANTEAFF
>TRBJ2-5|TRBD2|-|TRBV11-2
TGTGCCAGCAGCTTAGTTAGCGGGAGGGGCCCCGAAGAGACCCAGTACTTC
CASSLVSGRGPEETQYF
>TRBJ1-2|-|-|TRBV5-6
TGTGCCAGCAGCTTGGTACAGAAACCCTATGGCTACACCTTC
CASSLVQKPYGYTF
>TRBJ1-1|-|-|TRBV5-1
TGCGCCAGCAGCTTGAGGACCGGGAGGACTGAAGCTTTCTTT
CASSLRTGRTEAFF
>TRBJ2-6|-|-|TRBV6-5
TGTGCCAGCAGTTACTCGACGAGCTCTGGGGCCAACGTCCTGACTTTC
CASSYSTSSGANVLTF
>TRBJ1-1|TRBD1|once|TRBV20-1
TGCAGTGCTAGTGGACAGGTGAACACTGAAGCTTTCTTT
CSASGQVNTEAFF
>TRBJ2-5|-|once|TRBV5-1
TGCGCCAGCAGCTTGGTGGGGTATAGCCAAGAGACCCAGTACTTC
CASSLVGYSQETQYF
>TRBJ1-3|-|-|TRBV20-1
TGCAGTGCTAGTTCCAGGGCCTCTGGAAACACCATATATTTT
CSASSRASGNTIYF
>TRBJ2-7|TRBD1|many|TRBV18
TGTGCCAGCTCACCACCGGGACAGGCCCTTATCGAGCAGTACTTC
CASSPPGQALIEQYF
>TRBJ2-2|TRBD2|few|TRBV11-3
TGTGCCAGCAGCTTAGATGGGGGACTAACAAACACCGGGGAGCTGTTTTTT
CASSLDGGLTNTGELFF
>TRBJ1-2|-|few|TRBV19
TGTGCCAGTAGTATAGTGGGCTCGGTGCTTGGCTACACCTTC
CASSIVGSVLGYTF
>TRBJ2-7|TRBD2|-|TRBV4-1
TGCGCCAGCAGCCCCGGACTAGTAGCCTACGAGCAGTACTTC
CASSPGLVAYEQYF
>TRBJ2-5|TRBD1|-|TRBV7-9
TGTGCCAGCAGCTTAGGTGAGACAGGGATGATGGAGACCCAGTACTTC
CASSLGETGMMETQYF
>TRBJ1-2|TRBD1|-|TRBV5-1
TGCGCCAGCCGCCGGGACAGCAATTATGGCTACACCTTC
CASRRDSNYGYTF
>TRBJ2-3|-|-|TRBV2
TGTGCCACCCGCCGGGGACTGGCAGATACGCAGTATTTT
CATRRGLADTQYF
>TRBJ2-1|-|-|TRBV30
TGTGCCTGGAGTGAGACTGCCTACAATGAGCAGTTCTTC
CAWSETAYNEQFF
>TRBJ2-7|TRBD2|-|TRBV7-6
TGTGCCAGCAGCCCCGAGGGGCTAGCGGATTTCTACGAGCAGTACTTC
CASSPEGLADFYEQYF
>TRBJ2-1|-|-|TRBV2
TGTGCCAGCATTCTAGTAGGCAATGAGCAGTTCTTC
CASILVGNEQFF
>TRBJ1-2|-|-|TRBV6-1
TGTGCCAGCAGTGAAGCGACAGCTTATGGCTACACCTTC
CASSEATAYGYTF
>TRBJ1-2|-|-|TRBV18
TGTGCCAGCTCCCCCCGCAGGGGTGATGGCTACACCTTC
CASSPRRGDGYTF
>TRBJ1-4|TRBD1|-|TRBV5-1
TGCGCCAGCAGCTTCGGACAGGGGGCAAATAATGAAAAACTGTTTTTT
CASSFGQGANNEKLFF
>TRBJ2-7|-|-|TRBV9
TGTGCCAGCAGCGTAGGGCCTCTCTCCTACGAGCAGTACTTC
CASSVGPLSYEQYF
>TRBJ2-1|TRBD2|-|TRBV7-9
TGTGCCAGCAGCTTAAACGGGGGGACCTCCTACAATGAGCAGTTCTTC
CASSLNGGTSYNEQFF
>TRBJ2-4|-|-|TRBV4-3
TGCGCCAGCAGCCAAGTGACAGGAGACATTCAGTACTTC
CASSQVTGDIQYF
>TRBJ2-3|-|-|TRBV5-6
TGTGCCAGCAGGTTCGGGAGCACAGATACGCAGTATTTT
CASRFGSTDTQYF
>TRBJ1-2|TRBD1|-|TRBV7-3
TGTGCCAGCAGCCCGCTAGGGACAGGGTCCAGTGGTGGCTACACCTTC
CASSPLGTGSSGGYTF